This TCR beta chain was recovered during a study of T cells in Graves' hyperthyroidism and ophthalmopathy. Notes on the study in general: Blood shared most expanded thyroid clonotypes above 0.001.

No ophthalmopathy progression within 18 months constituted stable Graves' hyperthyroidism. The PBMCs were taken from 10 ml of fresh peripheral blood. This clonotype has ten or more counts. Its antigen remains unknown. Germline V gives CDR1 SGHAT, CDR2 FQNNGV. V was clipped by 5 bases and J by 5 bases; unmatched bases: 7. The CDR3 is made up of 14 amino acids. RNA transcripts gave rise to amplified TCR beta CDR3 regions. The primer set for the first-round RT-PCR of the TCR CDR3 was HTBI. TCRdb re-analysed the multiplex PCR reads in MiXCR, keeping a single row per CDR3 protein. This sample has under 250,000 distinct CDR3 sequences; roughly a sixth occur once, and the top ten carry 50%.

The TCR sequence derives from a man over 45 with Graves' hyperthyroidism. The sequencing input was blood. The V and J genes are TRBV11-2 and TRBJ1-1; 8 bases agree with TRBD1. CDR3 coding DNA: TGTGCCAGCAGCCCCACAGGGGGGGGAACTGAAGCTTTCTTT. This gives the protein CASSPTGGGTEAFF.